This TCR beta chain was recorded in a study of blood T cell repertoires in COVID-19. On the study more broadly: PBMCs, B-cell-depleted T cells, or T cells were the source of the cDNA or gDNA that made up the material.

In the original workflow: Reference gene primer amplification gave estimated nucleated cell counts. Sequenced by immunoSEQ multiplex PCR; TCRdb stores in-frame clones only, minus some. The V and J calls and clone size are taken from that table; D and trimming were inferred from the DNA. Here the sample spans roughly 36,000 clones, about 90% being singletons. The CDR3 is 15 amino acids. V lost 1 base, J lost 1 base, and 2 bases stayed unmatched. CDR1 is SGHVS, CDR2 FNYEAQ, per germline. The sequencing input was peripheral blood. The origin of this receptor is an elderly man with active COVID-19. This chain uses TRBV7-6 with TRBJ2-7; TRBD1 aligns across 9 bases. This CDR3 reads CASSLEGQGSYEQYF. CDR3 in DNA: TGTGCCAGCAGCTTAGAAGGACAGGGGTCCTACGAGCAGTACTTC.